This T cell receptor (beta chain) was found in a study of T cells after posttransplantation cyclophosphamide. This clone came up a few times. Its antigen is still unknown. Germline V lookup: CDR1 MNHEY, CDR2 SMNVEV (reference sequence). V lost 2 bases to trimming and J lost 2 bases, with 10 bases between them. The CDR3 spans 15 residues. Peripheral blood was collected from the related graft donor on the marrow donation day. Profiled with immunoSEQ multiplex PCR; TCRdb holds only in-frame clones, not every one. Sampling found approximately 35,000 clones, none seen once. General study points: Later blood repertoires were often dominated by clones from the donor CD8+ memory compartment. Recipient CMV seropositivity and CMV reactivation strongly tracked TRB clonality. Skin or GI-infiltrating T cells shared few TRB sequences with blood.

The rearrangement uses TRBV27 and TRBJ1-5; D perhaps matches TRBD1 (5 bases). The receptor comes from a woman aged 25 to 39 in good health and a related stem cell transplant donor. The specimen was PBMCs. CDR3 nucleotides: TGTGCCAGCAGTTTAGAGGGGTTTGGCAATCAGCCCCAGCATTTT. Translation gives CASSLEGFGNQPQHF.